Each of the 13 T cell receptor beta chains below was sequenced from the same sample in a study of shared clonotypes between healthy human individuals. The data were produced by immunoSEQ multiplex PCR, yet TCRdb's version contains in-frame clones alone and is incomplete. The sample consists of some 2.1 million clones, 85% to 95% of them appearing once. Terminally differentiated effector memory CD45RA+ cells were excluded from the naive CD8 cells, which were CD45RO-negative and positively selected for CCR7. The sequencing input was naive CD8+ T cells from PBMCs. The receptors come from a young man in good health. Some clones in this sample may be carry-over from other donors' samples.

The chain employs TRBV27 and TRBJ2-7; 7 nucleotides match TRBD1. CDR1 MNHEY and CDR2 SMNVEV come from the germline V gene (reference sequence). After removal of 6 bases from V and 3 bases from J, the junction contained 8 bases not matched to a gene. This CDR3 spans 14 amino acids. The CDR3 here is CASSQVPGGYEQYF. CDR3 DNA sequence: TGTGCCAGCAGCCAGGTCCCAGGGGGCTACGAGCAGTACTTC.

The chain carries TRBV6-1 and TRBJ2-6; D might be TRBD2 (6 bases). This CDR3 has 15 amino acids. In germline, CDR1 is MNHNS, CDR2 SASEGT. Trimming shortened V by 6 bases and J by 2 bases, and 11 bases separated the two germline ends. In DNA form, the CDR3 reads TGTGCCAGCAGACCTGCGGGGCCTGGGGCCAACGTCCTGACTTTC. Encoded protein: CASRPAGPGANVLTF.

This sequence joins TRBV27 and TRBJ2-3; no firm D call. There are 15 residues in the CDR3. The V end lost 1 base, the J end lost 0 bases, and 8 bases lay between the germline ends. Germline V gene sequence: CDR1 MNHEY, CDR2 SMNVEV (reference sequence). The CDR3 is CASSLFRASTDTQYF. CDR3 sequence (DNA): TGTGCCAGCAGTTTATTCAGAGCTAGCACAGATACGCAGTATTTT.

V is TRBV9 and J is TRBJ2-4; 8 bases fit TRBD2. From germline, CDR1 is SGDLS and CDR2 YYNGEE. The trim removed 0 bases at V and 5 bases at J, leaving 7 bases unmatched. The CDR3 is made up of 16 amino acids. The CDR3 region is CASSVDGRVGENIQYF. For the CDR3, the DNA is TGTGCCAGCAGCGTAGACGGGAGGGTCGGAGAAAACATTCAGTACTTC.

The chain uses TRBV4-1 and TRBJ2-7; possibly TRBD2 for D (6 bases). This CDR3 comprises 15 residues. Trimming stripped 1 base from V and 5 bases from J, with 15 bases between. Germline CDR1 MGHRA, CDR2 YSYEKL. The CDR3 DNA follows: TGCGCCAGCAGCCAAGGAGGTGGGACTCCCAACGAGCAGTACTTC. Its protein product is CASSQGGGTPNEQYF.

The genes are TRBV19 and TRBJ1-2, with D unclear. This CDR3 is 12 amino acids long. With 4 bases removed from V and 8 bases from J, the gap between germline ends came to 11 bases. CDR1 LNHDA and CDR2 SQIVND come from the germline V gene (reference sequence). The CDR3 sequence is CASSTGVLGYTF. The CDR3 DNA reads TGTGCCAGTAGTACTGGCGTGTTGGGCTACACCTTC. Supplemented by reference TRBV19 and TRBJ1-2, the full variable domain reads DGGITQSPKYLFRKEGQNVTLSCEQNLNHDAMYWYRQDPGQGLRLIYYSQIVNDFQKGDIAEGYSVSREKKESFPLTVTSAQKNPTAFYLCASSTGVLGYTFGSGTRLTVV.

This sequence joins TRBV29-1 and TRBJ2-7; a possible D gene is TRBD2 (6 bases). Per germline, CDR1 SQVTM and CDR2 ANQGSEA. The CDR3 extends over 17 amino acids. V gave up 1 base and J gave up 2 bases, with 21 bases separating them. The CDR3 protein is CSVEVPSGGESPYEQYF. CDR3 nucleotides: TGCAGCGTTGAAGTACCCAGTGGAGGGGAGAGTCCCTACGAGCAGTACTTC.

The rearrangement links TRBV10-1 to TRBJ2-7, with 8 bases identical to TRBD2. This CDR3 is 19 amino acids long. CDR1 and CDR2 (germline): WNHNN, SYGVQD (reference sequence). The J segment lost 3 bases and the V segment lost 2 bases, leaving 18 bases of the junction unmatched. CDR3 protein: CASSEIRRIWTSTRYEQYF. Written as DNA, the CDR3 is TGCGCCAGCAGTGAGATTAGGAGGATTTGGACTAGCACTCGCTACGAGCAGTACTTC.

The V call is TRBV6-5, the J call TRBJ2-3; D is unclear. Per the germline V gene, CDR1 is MNHEY and CDR2 is SVGAGI. The length of the CDR3 is 13 residues. The V end was cut by 4 bases, the J end by 5 bases, with 10 bases between. The CDR3 DNA sequence: TGTGCCAGCAGTTCCGACTTCGGAGATACGCAGTATTTT. Amino acid sequence: CASSSDFGDTQYF.

This clone was counted at least ten times. The sample contains more than one DNA sequence encoding this CDR3. V and J are TRBV9 and TRBJ1-1, with 7 positions matching TRBD1. The CDR3 is 15 amino acids. Germline V CDR1 and CDR2: SGDLS, YYNGEE. The junction had 8 bases not matched to a gene; V was cut back by 3 bases and J by 3 bases. In DNA, the CDR3 is TGTGCCAGCAGCGCAACAGGGGCGACGGACACTGAAGCTTTCTTT. It is translated as CASSATGATDTEAFF.

With regard to this clone: Different DNA sequences within this sample yield the same CDR3. The chain uses TRBV19 and TRBJ2-7; 8 bases agree with TRBD2. Germline V gene lookup returns CDR1 LNHDA and CDR2 SQIVND (reference sequence). The CDR3 has 14 amino acids. The V gene end was trimmed by 3 bases and the J gene end by 3 bases; junction bases not matched to a gene: 4. CDR3 in amino acids: CASSIGLAGYEQYF. The CDR3 DNA sequence: TGTGCCAGTAGTATTGGTCTAGCGGGCTACGAGCAGTACTTC.

V is TRBV5-6 and J is TRBJ2-1; D perhaps matches TRBD1 (6 bases). The CDR3 loop spans 12 amino acids. Germline-derived CDR1 and CDR2 are SGHDT and YYEEEE. V was pared by 1 base and J by 10 bases, with 9 bases between. The CDR3 nucleotides are TGTGCCAGCAGCTTGACAGGGCCCGAGCAGTTCTTC. The encoded protein is CASSLTGPEQFF.

This clone was counted once. The CDR3 is CASSPPDPGETQYF. In DNA, the CDR3 is TGTGCCAGCAGCCCACCCGATCCGGGGGAGACCCAGTACTTC. The chain joins TRBV7-9 to TRBJ2-5, with D maybe TRBD2 (5 bases). The length of the CDR3 is 14 residues. V gave up 5 bases and J gave up 5 bases, with 15 bases separating them. Germline CDR1 reads SEHNR; CDR2 reads FQNEAQ (reference sequence).